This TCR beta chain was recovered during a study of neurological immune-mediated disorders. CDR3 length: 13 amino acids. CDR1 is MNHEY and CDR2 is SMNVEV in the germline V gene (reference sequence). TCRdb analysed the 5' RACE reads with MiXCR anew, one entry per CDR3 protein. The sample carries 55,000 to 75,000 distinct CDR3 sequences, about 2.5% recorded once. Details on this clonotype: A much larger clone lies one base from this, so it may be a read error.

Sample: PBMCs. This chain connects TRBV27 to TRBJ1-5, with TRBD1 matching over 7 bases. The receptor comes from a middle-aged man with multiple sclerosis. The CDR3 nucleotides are TGTGCCAGCAGTTACAGGGGAGGTCAGCACCAGCATTTT. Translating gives CASSYRGGQHQHF.